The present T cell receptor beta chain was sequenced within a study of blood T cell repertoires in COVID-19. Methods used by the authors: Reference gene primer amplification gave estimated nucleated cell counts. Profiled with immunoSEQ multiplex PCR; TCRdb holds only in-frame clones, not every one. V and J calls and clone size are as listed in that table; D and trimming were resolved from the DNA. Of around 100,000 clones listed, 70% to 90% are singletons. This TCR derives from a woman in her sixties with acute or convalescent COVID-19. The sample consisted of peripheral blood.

CDR3 DNA: TGTGCCAGCTCACCACCAAGTGGACAGCTCTATGGCTACACCTTC. This sequence encodes CASSPPSGQLYGYTF. The V call is TRBV18, the J call TRBJ1-2, with D possibly matching TRBD1 (6 bases). CDR1 is KGHSH, CDR2 LQKENI, per germline. The CDR3 spans 15 residues. V was cut by 0 bases and J by 4 bases, with 12 bases left in between. Using reference TRBV18 and TRBJ1-2 for the parts outside the CDR3, the full variable domain is NAGVMQNPRHLVRRRGQEARLRCSPMKGHSHVYWYRQLPEEGLKFMVYLQKENIIDESGMPKERFSAEFPKEGPSILRIQQVVRGDSAAYFCASSPPSGQLYGYTFGSGTRLTVV.